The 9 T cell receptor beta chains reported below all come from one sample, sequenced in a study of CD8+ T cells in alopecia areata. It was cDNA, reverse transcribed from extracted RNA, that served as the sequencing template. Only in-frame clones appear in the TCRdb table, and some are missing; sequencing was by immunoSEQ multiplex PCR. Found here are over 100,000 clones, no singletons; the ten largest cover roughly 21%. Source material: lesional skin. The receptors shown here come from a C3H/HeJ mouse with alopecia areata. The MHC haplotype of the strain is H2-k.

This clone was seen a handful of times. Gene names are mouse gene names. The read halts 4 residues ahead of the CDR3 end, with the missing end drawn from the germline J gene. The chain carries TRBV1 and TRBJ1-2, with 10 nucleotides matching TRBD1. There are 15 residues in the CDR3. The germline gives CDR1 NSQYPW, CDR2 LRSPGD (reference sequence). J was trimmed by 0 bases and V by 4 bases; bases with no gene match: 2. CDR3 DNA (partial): TGCACCTGCAGTGGGACAGGGGGAGCAAACTCC. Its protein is CTCSGTGGANS. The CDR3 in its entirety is CTCSGTGGANSDYTF.

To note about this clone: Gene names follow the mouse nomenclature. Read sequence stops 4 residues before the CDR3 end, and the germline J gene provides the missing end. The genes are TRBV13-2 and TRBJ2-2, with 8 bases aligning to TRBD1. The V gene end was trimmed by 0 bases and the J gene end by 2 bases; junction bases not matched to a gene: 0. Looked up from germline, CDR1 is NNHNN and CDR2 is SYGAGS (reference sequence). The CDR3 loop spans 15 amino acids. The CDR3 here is CASGDDRGNTGQLYF. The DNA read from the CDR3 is TGTGCCAGCGGTGATGACAGGGGGAACACCGGG.

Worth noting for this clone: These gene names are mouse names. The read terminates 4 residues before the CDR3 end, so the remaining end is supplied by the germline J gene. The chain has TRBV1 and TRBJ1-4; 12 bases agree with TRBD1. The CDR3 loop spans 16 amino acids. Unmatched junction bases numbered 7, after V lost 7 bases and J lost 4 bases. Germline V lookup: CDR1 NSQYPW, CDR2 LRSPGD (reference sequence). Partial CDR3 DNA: TGCACCTGCACCTCCGGGACAGGGGGCTTCAACGAA. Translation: CTCTSGTGGFNE. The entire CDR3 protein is CTCTSGTGGFNERLFF.

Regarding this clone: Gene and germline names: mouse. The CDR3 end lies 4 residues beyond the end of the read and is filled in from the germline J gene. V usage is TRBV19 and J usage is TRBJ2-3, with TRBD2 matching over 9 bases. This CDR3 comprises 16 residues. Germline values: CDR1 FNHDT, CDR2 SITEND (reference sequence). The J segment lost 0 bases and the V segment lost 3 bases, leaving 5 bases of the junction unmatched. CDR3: CASSTNWGVSAETLYF. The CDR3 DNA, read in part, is TGTGCCAGCAGTACGAACTGGGGGGTTAGTGCAGAA.

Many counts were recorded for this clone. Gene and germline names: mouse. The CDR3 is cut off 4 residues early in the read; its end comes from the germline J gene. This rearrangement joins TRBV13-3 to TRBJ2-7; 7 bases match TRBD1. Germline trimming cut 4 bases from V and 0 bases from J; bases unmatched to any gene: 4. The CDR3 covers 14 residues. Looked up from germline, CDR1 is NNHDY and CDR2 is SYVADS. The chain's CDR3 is CASSPRDSSYEQYF. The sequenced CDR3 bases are TGTGCCAGCAGTCCTCGGGACAGCTCCTAT.

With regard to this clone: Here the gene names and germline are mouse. The CDR3 loop is CASSIAWGGVQDTQYF. The CDR3 DNA, read in part, is TGTGCCAGCAGTATTGCCTGGGGGGGCGTCCAAGAC. The V and J genes are TRBV19 and TRBJ2-5; 10 bases fit TRBD2. From the germline J gene comes the end of the CDR3, since the read stops 4 residues before it. J was trimmed by 2 bases and V by 2 bases; bases with no gene match: 5. Germline V gives CDR1 FNHDT, CDR2 SITEND (reference sequence). The CDR3 spans 16 residues.

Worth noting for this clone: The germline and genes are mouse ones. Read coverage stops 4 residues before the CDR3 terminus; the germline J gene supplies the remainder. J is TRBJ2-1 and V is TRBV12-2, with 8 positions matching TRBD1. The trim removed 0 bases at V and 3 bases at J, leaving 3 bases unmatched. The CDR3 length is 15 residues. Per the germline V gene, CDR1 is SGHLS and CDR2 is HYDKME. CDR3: CASSLVGQGYAEQFF. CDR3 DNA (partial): TGTGCCAGCTCTCTCGTTGGACAGGGCTATGCT.

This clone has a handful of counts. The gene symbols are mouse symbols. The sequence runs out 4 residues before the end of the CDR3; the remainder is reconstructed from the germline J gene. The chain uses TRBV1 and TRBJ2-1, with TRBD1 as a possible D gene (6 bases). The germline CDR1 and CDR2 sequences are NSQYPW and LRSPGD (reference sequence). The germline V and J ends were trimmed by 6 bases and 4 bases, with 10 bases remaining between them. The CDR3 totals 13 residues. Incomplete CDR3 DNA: TGCACCTGCAGCCCCGGACAGTATGCT. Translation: CTCSPGQYA. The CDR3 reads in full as CTCSPGQYAEQFF.

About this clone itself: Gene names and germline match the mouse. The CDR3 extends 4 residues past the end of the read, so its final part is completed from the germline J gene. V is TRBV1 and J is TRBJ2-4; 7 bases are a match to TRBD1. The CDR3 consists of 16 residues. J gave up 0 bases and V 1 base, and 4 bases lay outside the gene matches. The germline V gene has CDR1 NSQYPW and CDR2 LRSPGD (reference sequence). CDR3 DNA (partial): TGCACCTGCAGTGCAGCGACAGGGAGTAGTCAAAAC. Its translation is CTCSAATGSSQN. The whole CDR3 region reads CTCSAATGSSQNTLYF.